The T cell receptor (beta chain) under discussion was sequenced for a study of shared clonotypes between healthy human individuals. General study results and limits: The represented genetic and exposure-history diversity was limited by the small number of donors. Across subsets, estimated richness was generally greater for naive than for memory populations.

The CDR3 is made up of 18 amino acids. V dropped 1 base and J dropped 0; count of bases not matched to a gene: 9. Per germline, CDR1 SQVTM and CDR2 ANQGSEA. The test was conducted at deep level. The table came from immunoSEQ multiplex PCR; TCRdb's copy has only in-frame clones and leaves some out. The data show about 680,000 clones, less than 80% seen once. Concerning this clone: The antigen remains unidentified.

The source material was memory CD4+ T cells sorted from blood. Subset described: CD45RA-negative fraction. The TCR originated in a woman in her 30s in good health. V and J are TRBV29-1 and TRBJ2-3; the match to TRBD1 covers 11 bases. The CDR3 loop reads CSVEVGQGVISSTDTQYF. The CDR3 coding sequence is TGCAGCGTTGAAGTGGGACAGGGGGTAATATCTAGCACAGATACGCAGTATTTT.